The rows below give T cell receptor beta chains drawn from one sample of a study of blood T cells in healthy people across ages. TCRdb called the 5' RACE reads again in MiXCR, with one record for every CDR3 protein. This sample has about 570,000 distinct CDR3 sequences, with approximately 30% found just once. The sequencing sample was made of blood. The receptors were gathered from a woman in her seventies in good health. Both conserved end residues are part of each CDR3. D genes are given only for firm matches. Not every row has a clone size; where given, it reads once, few, many or a size class.

d_gene	v_gene	abundance	j_gene	CDR3aa	CDR3nt
.	TRBV6-5	.	TRBJ2-5	CASSLIIGMSTQETQYF	TGTGCCAGCAGTTTAATAATTGGCATGTCGACCCAAGAGACCCAGTACTTC
TRBD1	TRBV6-5	.	TRBJ1-3	CASSYTRTGMGNTIYF	TGTGCCAGCAGCTATACCAGGACAGGGATGGGAAACACCATATATTTT
.	TRBV7-9	few	TRBJ1-4	CASSFWGIGTNEKLFF	TGTGCCAGCAGCTTTTGGGGGATTGGGACTAATGAAAAACTGTTTTTT
TRBD1	TRBV12-3/TRBV12-4	few	TRBJ2-7	CASSFLGQGHEQYF	TGTGCCAGCAGTTTTCTGGGACAGGGCCACGAGCAGTACTTC
.	TRBV9	.	TRBJ1-6	CASSVGQTNSPLHF	TGTGCCAGCAGCGTAGGGCAGACTAATTCACCCCTCCACTTT
.	TRBV20-1	.	TRBJ2-7	CSGGGRDYEQYF	TGCAGTGGGGGAGGAAGGGACTACGAGCAGTACTTC
TRBD2	TRBV7-2	.	TRBJ2-7	CASSLRGGTGEQYF	TGTGCCAGCAGCCTCCGGGGAGGGACGGGTGAGCAGTACTTC
.	TRBV4-3	many	TRBJ1-2	CASSQVTRGGGYTF	TGCGCCAGCAGCCAAGTTACCAGGGGAGGTGGCTACACCTTC
.	TRBV29-1	.	TRBJ2-3	CSVEDRDSLTDTQYF	TGCAGCGTTGAAGATCGCGACAGCCTCACAGATACGCAGTATTTT
.	TRBV7-9	.	TRBJ2-6	CATISSGANVLTF	TGTGCCACGATTAGCTCTGGGGCCAACGTCCTGACTTTC
TRBD2	TRBV5-1	.	TRBJ2-1	CASSLAARGENNEQFF	TGCGCCAGCAGCTTGGCCGCGCGGGGGGAGAACAATGAGCAGTTCTTC
TRBD1	TRBV4-3	.	TRBJ1-6	CASSLFRDRADSPLHF	TGCGCCAGCAGTCTTTTCCGGGACAGGGCGGATTCACCCCTCCACTTT
.	TRBV4-3	few	TRBJ2-3	CASSQDAGADTQYF	TGCGCCAGCAGCCAAGATGCAGGGGCAGATACGCAGTATTTT
.	TRBV30	few	TRBJ1-4	CAWEPGLRKKLFF	TGTGCCTGGGAACCGGGACTTCGTAAAAAACTGTTTTTT
.	TRBV5-1	.	TRBJ2-5	CASSGAGTQETQYF	TGCGCCAGCAGCGGAGCCGGGACCCAAGAGACCCAGTACTTC
.	TRBV5-1	.	TRBJ2-7	CASSLVAGFSYEQYF	TGCGCCAGCAGCTTGGTCGCGGGGTTTTCCTACGAGCAGTACTTC
TRBD1	TRBV28	few	TRBJ2-7	CASSLGTGASYEQYF	TGTGCCAGCAGTTTAGGGACAGGGGCCTCCTACGAGCAGTACTTC
.	TRBV5-6	.	TRBJ2-6	CASSLWGNGANVLTF	TGTGCCAGCAGCTTGTGGGGGAATGGGGCCAACGTCCTGACTTTC
TRBD2	TRBV19	.	TRBJ2-7	CASSISITGLAAYERYF	TGTGCCAGTAGTATCTCCATTACGGGACTAGCGGCCTACGAGCGGTACTTC
.	TRBV6-5	many	TRBJ1-6	CASRAFSSFYNSPLHF	TGTGCCAGCAGGGCTTTCTCCTCCTTTTATAATTCACCCCTCCACTTT
.	TRBV7-9	.	TRBJ1-6	CASSSVQMSSYNSPLHF	TGTGCCAGCAGTTCGGTCCAGATGAGCTCCTATAATTCACCCCTCCACTTT
.	TRBV24-1	few	TRBJ2-5	CATSGSGGETQYF	TGTGCCACCAGTGGTTCTGGGGGAGAGACCCAGTACTTC
.	TRBV3-1	many	TRBJ2-5	CASSQDQTFQETQYF	TGTGCCAGCAGCCAAGATCAGACTTTTCAAGAGACCCAGTACTTC
.	TRBV3-1	few	TRBJ2-2	CASSQESTGTGELFF	TGTGCCAGCAGCCAAGAGTCTACAGGGACCGGGGAGCTGTTTTTT
.	TRBV20-1	.	TRBJ2-7	CSVRTPNSYEQYF	TGCAGTGTCCGGACACCTAACTCCTACGAGCAGTACTTC
.	TRBV12-3/TRBV12-4	few	TRBJ2-7	CASSFGTHYEQYF	TGTGCCAGCAGTTTCGGCACCCACTACGAGCAGTACTTC
.	TRBV11-2	few	TRBJ2-5	CASSLVKGFGAETQYF	TGTGCCAGCAGCTTAGTGAAGGGATTCGGTGCGGAGACCCAGTACTTC
TRBD1	TRBV5-6	.	TRBJ2-4	CASSLPGQGREGIQYF	TGTGCCAGCAGCTTGCCGGGACAGGGGAGGGAGGGCATTCAGTACTTC
TRBD2	TRBV10-3	few	TRBJ2-5	CAISGTAGEETQYF	TGTGCCATCAGCGGTACGGCGGGGGAGGAGACCCAGTACTTC
.	TRBV5-1	.	TRBJ1-4	CASSLVPANEKLFF	TGCGCCAGTAGCTTGGTTCCGGCTAATGAAAAACTGTTTTTT
TRBD2	TRBV6-2/TRBV6-3	few	TRBJ2-5	CASTPAGGHQETQYF	TGTGCCAGCACTCCGGCGGGGGGTCACCAAGAGACCCAGTACTTC
.	TRBV4-2	few	TRBJ2-5	CASSQGDRDGETQYF	TGTGCCAGCAGCCAAGGGGATAGAGACGGGGAGACCCAGTACTTC
TRBD2	TRBV6-4	.	TRBJ2-5	CASSLMTGLSQETQYF	TGTGCCAGCTCTTTAATGACGGGACTATCTCAAGAGACCCAGTACTTC
TRBD1	TRBV15	few	TRBJ1-3	CATSRGGTGVAGNTIYF	TGTGCCACCAGCCGAGGGGGGACAGGGGTGGCTGGAAACACCATATATTTT
.	TRBV5-5	.	TRBJ1-5	CASSSHQGGNQPQHF	TGTGCCAGCAGCTCGCACCAAGGGGGCAATCAGCCCCAGCATTTT
.	TRBV30	.	TRBJ2-4	CALTYKNSIQYF	TGTGCCTTAACATATAAAAATAGCATTCAGTACTTC
.	TRBV6-5	.	TRBJ2-6	CASSLRPGKGSSGADVLTF	TGTGCCAGCAGTTTGAGGCCAGGGAAAGGCAGCTCTGGGGCCGACGTCCTGACTTTC
.	TRBV10-3	.	TRBJ2-5	CAISDEAGDGETQYF	TGTGCCATCAGTGATGAAGCAGGGGATGGTGAGACCCAGTACTTC
TRBD1	TRBV29-1	few	TRBJ1-1	CSVRYRGAEAFF	TGCAGCGTCCGCTACAGGGGCGCTGAAGCTTTCTTT
.	TRBV6-5	.	TRBJ2-3	CASRPGEADTQYF	TGTGCCAGCAGGCCCGGTGAAGCAGATACGCAGTATTTT
TRBD1	TRBV4-3	.	TRBJ2-7	CASSQDRTGRREQYF	TGCGCCAGCAGCCAAGATAGGACAGGGAGGCGCGAGCAGTACTTC
TRBD1	TRBV30	once	TRBJ2-5	CASDRGLETQYF	TGTGCCTCCGACAGGGGGCTGGAGACCCAGTACTTC
.	TRBV7-6	few	TRBJ2-2	CASSGRERAGELFF	TGTGCCAGCAGCGGCAGGGAAAGGGCCGGGGAGCTGTTTTTT
.	TRBV7-2	few	TRBJ1-3	CASSDSGNTIYF	TGTGCCAGCTCGGACTCTGGAAACACCATATATTTT
.	TRBV7-2	few	TRBJ1-5	CASSLASGVQPQHF	TGTGCCAGCAGCTTAGCTTCGGGGGTTCAGCCCCAGCATTTT
.	TRBV3-1	.	TRBJ2-7	CASSQDWSRRSYEQYF	TGTGCCAGCAGCCAAGATTGGAGCCGACGCTCCTACGAGCAGTACTTC
TRBD2	TRBV11-2	.	TRBJ2-7	CASSLESGGAAEQYF	TGTGCCAGCAGCTTAGAAAGCGGGGGGGCCGCTGAGCAGTACTTC
.	TRBV27	.	TRBJ1-5	CASSTGDRCQPQHF	TGTGCCAGCAGTACCGGGGACCGGTGTCAGCCCCAGCATTTT
.	TRBV20-1	.	TRBJ2-7	CSARSRSSNEQYF	TGCAGTGCTAGATCCAGGAGCAGTAACGAGCAGTACTTC
.	TRBV2	.	TRBJ2-4	CASTPNLNIQYF	TGTGCCAGCACACCTAACCTGAACATTCAGTACTTC
TRBD2	TRBV7-2	few	TRBJ2-1	CASTISGVSYNEQFF	TGTGCCAGCACCATTAGCGGGGTCTCCTACAATGAGCAGTTCTTC
TRBD1	TRBV19	.	TRBJ1-2	CASSRGQGNYGYTF	TGTGCCAGTAGTAGGGGACAGGGAAATTATGGCTACACCTTC
TRBD1	TRBV6-6	.	TRBJ2-7	CASTPTGLSSYEQYF	TGTGCCAGCACCCCGACAGGGCTGAGCTCCTACGAGCAGTACTTC
.	TRBV4-3	few	TRBJ2-5	CASSRREGGPIETQYF	TGCGCCAGCAGCCGGAGGGAGGGGGGGCCGATAGAGACCCAGTACTTC
TRBD2	TRBV4-2	few	TRBJ2-2	CASSQDASGGFPSTGELFF	TGTGCCAGCAGCCAAGACGCTAGCGGGGGGTTCCCTAGCACCGGGGAGCTGTTTTTT
.	TRBV18	.	TRBJ2-5	CASSPPEARETQYF	TGTGCCAGCTCACCACCGGAAGCGAGGGAGACCCAGTACTTC
.	TRBV12-3/TRBV12-4	.	TRBJ1-6	CASSPLVGRHSLHF	TGTGCCAGCAGTCCTTTAGTGGGAAGACATTCCCTCCACTTT
TRBD1	TRBV6-5	few	TRBJ1-3	CASSRTGVNGNTIYF	TGTGCCAGCAGTCGTACAGGGGTGAATGGAAACACCATATATTTT
.	TRBV5-1	many	TRBJ1-5	CASSLEGQPQHF	TGTGCCAGCAGCTTAGAAGGTCAGCCCCAGCATTTT
TRBD1	TRBV7-2	.	TRBJ1-4	CASSSQGGEGEKLFF	TGTGCCAGCAGCTCACAGGGGGGAGAGGGTGAAAAACTGTTTTTT